Shown below are 18 T cell receptor beta chains from a single sample sequenced in a study of CD8+CD57+ T cells in acquired aplastic anemia. Genomic DNA was employed as the template in profiling TCR beta VDJ and CDR3. TCRdb re-called the reads with MiXCR, one entry per CDR3 protein. The sample holds some 150,000 distinct CDR3 sequences, 65% to 75% seen once. Only patients with CD8+CD57+ cell expansion on flow cytometry were chosen for sequencing. Sequencing used sorted CD4+, CD8+, or CD8+CD57+ T cells (not recorded which) from PBMCs. Every receptor here comes from a human donor with aplastic anemia.

The rearrangement links TRBV7-9 to TRBJ2-1; D is undetermined. Germline CDR1 reads SEHNR; CDR2 reads FQNEAQ (reference sequence). Trimming cost V 3 bases and J 6 bases, with 9 bases left between them. The CDR3 extends over 13 amino acids. Here the CDR3 DNA reads TGTGCCAGCAGCTTTCAACTACCCAATGAGCAGTTCTTC. Translation gives CASSFQLPNEQFF.

The V and J genes are TRBV10-1 and TRBJ1-6, with unresolved D. The CDR3 is 13 residues long. V lost 10 bases and J lost 5, with 12 bases in between. Germline V lookup: CDR1 WNHNN, CDR2 SYGVQD (reference sequence). This CDR3 reads CATQAPNNSPLHF. DNA for the CDR3: TGCGCCACCCAGGCACCGAATAATTCACCCCTCCACTTT.

This clonotype was seen a handful of times. The chain employs TRBV20-1 and TRBJ2-3; D call uncertain. Deletions cut 4 bases from V and 6 bases from J, with 8 bases between. The CDR3 consists of 11 residues. Looked up from germline, CDR1 is DFQATT and CDR2 is SNEGSKA (reference sequence). CDR3 region: CSAMDYDTQYF. The CDR3 region has the DNA TGCAGTGCTATGGATTACGATACGCAGTATTTT.

The chain employs TRBV19 and TRBJ2-1; 8 bases are shared with TRBD2. This CDR3 spans 14 amino acids. With V trimmed by 10 bases and J by 5 bases, 10 bases remained unmatched. The germline V gene has CDR1 LNHDA and CDR2 SQIVND (reference sequence). CDR3 nucleotides: TGTGCCACCACAGAGCGGGAGTTGAACAATGAGCAGTTCTTC. Its protein is CATTERELNNEQFF.

CDR3 residues: CASSLERFGTEAFF. The CDR3 nucleotides read TGTGCCAGCAGCTTAGAGAGGTTTGGCACTGAAGCTTTCTTT. The genes are TRBV7-6 and TRBJ1-1; no firm D call. V dropped 1 base and J dropped 4 bases, with 10 bases sitting between them. The CDR3 contains 14 residues. The germline CDR1 and CDR2 sequences are SGHVS and FNYEAQ.

V usage is TRBV7-2 and J usage is TRBJ1-4; 8 nucleotides align to TRBD1. There are 15 residues in the CDR3. Germline V lookup: CDR1 SGHTA, CDR2 FQGNSA. V lost 3 bases to trimming and J lost 2 bases; unmatched junction nucleotides: 2. The CDR3 DNA reads TGTGCCAGCAGCTTCAGGGGGCGCACTAATGAAAAACTGTTTTTT. Translation gives CASSFRGRTNEKLFF.

At least ten counts were recorded for this clonotype. V is TRBV20-1 and J is TRBJ2-3; the match to TRBD2 covers 9 bases. The CDR3 consists of 16 residues. Germline values: CDR1 DFQATT, CDR2 SNEGSKA (reference sequence). Trimming cost V 6 bases and J 0 bases; bases outside gene matches: 10. CDR3 nucleotides: TGCAGTGCCCTTCCCCCGGGACTAGCTAGCACAGATACGCAGTATTTT. Its translation is CSALPPGLASTDTQYF.

CDR3 nucleotides: TGTGCCGGGGGGGTGGCGGGGGCCAACGTCCTGACTTTC. Translation gives CAGGVAGANVLTF. This chain joins TRBV19 and TRBJ2-6, with 7 nucleotides matching TRBD2. This CDR3 spans 13 amino acids. V lost 11 bases, J lost 4 bases, and 5 bases stayed unmatched. From germline, CDR1 is LNHDA and CDR2 SQIVND (reference sequence).

V and J are TRBV7-8 and TRBJ2-2, with D perhaps given as TRBD1 or TRBD2 (5 bases each). Trimming stripped 3 bases from V and 2 bases from J, with 10 bases between. Germline V gene data show CDR1 as SGHVS and CDR2 as FQNEAQ. The CDR3 covers 15 residues. The CDR3 loop reads CASSFVGDNTGELFF. CDR3 coding DNA: TGTGCCAGCAGCTTTGTGGGGGACAACACCGGGGAGCTGTTTTTT.

J is TRBJ1-4 and V is TRBV6-1, with 7 positions matching TRBD1. Trimming took 4 bases from V and 7 from J; bases not matched to a gene: 12. Germline values: CDR1 MNHNS, CDR2 SASEGT. The CDR3 consists of 16 residues. Here the CDR3 DNA reads TGTGCCAGCAGTGTCGGCGAGGGGGCAGGTAGTGAAAAACTGTTTTTT. It specifies CASSVGEGAGSEKLFF.

V is TRBV20-1 and J is TRBJ2-7, with a weak D call TRBD1 (5 bases). The CDR3 is 14 amino acids. Germline V CDR1 and CDR2: DFQATT, SNEGSKA (reference sequence). Trimming removed 0 bases at V and 4 bases at J, with 13 bases between. CDR3 bases: TGCAGTGCTAGAGATCTCAGGGAACCTTACGAGCAGTACTTC. Its protein is CSARDLREPYEQYF.

This clonotype was found a few times. This sequence joins TRBV4-2 and TRBJ2-5; D call uncertain. The germline V gene encodes CDR1 LGHNA and CDR2 YNFKEQ. The CDR3 consists of 15 residues. Trimming removed 2 bases from V and 4 bases from J, with 14 bases in between. CDR3 sequence reads: CASSQTRGVGETQYF. CDR3 nucleotide sequence: TGTGCCAGCAGCCAAACCCGTGGGGTGGGAGAGACCCAGTACTTC.

CDR3 bases: TGTGCCACCAGTGCAGGACAGAATAGCAATCAGCCCCAGCATTTT. Translation gives CATSAGQNSNQPQHF. The chain has TRBV24-1 and TRBJ1-5, with a tentative D call TRBD1 (6 bases). Germline V gives CDR1 KGHDR, CDR2 SFDVKD. Trimming took off 5 bases at V and 0 bases at J, with 10 bases between the two ends. This CDR3 contains 15 residues.

V and J are TRBV20-1 and TRBJ1-2; D might be TRBD1 (6 bases). With 5 bases removed from V and 8 bases from J, the gap between germline ends came to 18 bases. Germline V gene data show CDR1 as DFQATT and CDR2 as SNEGSKA (reference sequence). The CDR3 contains 13 residues. This CDR3 reads CSASGGGANGYTF. CDR3 coding DNA: TGCAGTGCTTCGGGAGGGGGGGCGAACGGCTACACCTTC.

As for this clonotype: Sequence at one end of the junction differs from germline and may be a read error. The chain has TRBV20-1 and TRBJ1-6; D possibly corresponds to TRBD1 (6 bases). The CDR3 consists of 14 residues. CDR1 is DFQATT, CDR2 SNEGSKA, per germline (reference sequence). CDR3 DNA sequence: TGTGCCTGGAGTTCTGGCAGGGGTAATTCACCCCTCCACTTT. The encoded protein is CAWSSGRGNSPLHF.

The rearrangement joins TRBV14 to TRBJ1-1; unclear D gene. CDR3 size: 12 residues. Trimming left V 5 bases short and J 3 bases short, with 7 bases between. The germline V gene has CDR1 SGHDN and CDR2 FVKESK. CDR3 residues: CASSSEYTEAFF. The CDR3 DNA follows: TGTGCCAGCAGCTCTGAGTACACTGAAGCTTTCTTT.

J is TRBJ1-1 and V is TRBV9; 8 nucleotides align to TRBD1. CDR1 and CDR2 (germline): SGDLS, YYNGEE. The CDR3 covers 16 residues. The V and J ends lost 3 bases and 0 bases, in that order; junction bases with no gene match: 7. The CDR3 sequence: CASSARDRPMNTEAFF. The CDR3 DNA is TGTGCCAGCAGCGCCAGGGACAGGCCAATGAACACTGAAGCTTTCTTT.

There are a few counts of this clonotype. The J gene is TRBJ2-7, the V gene TRBV10-1; 8 nucleotides line up with TRBD2. V lost 3 bases to trimming and J lost 3 bases; unmatched junction nucleotides: 1. Germline loops: CDR1 WNHNN, CDR2 SYGVQD (reference sequence). This CDR3 spans 13 amino acids. The CDR3 region has the DNA TGCGCCAGCAGTGAAGGGACTAGCTACGAGCAGTACTTC. This sequence encodes CASSEGTSYEQYF.